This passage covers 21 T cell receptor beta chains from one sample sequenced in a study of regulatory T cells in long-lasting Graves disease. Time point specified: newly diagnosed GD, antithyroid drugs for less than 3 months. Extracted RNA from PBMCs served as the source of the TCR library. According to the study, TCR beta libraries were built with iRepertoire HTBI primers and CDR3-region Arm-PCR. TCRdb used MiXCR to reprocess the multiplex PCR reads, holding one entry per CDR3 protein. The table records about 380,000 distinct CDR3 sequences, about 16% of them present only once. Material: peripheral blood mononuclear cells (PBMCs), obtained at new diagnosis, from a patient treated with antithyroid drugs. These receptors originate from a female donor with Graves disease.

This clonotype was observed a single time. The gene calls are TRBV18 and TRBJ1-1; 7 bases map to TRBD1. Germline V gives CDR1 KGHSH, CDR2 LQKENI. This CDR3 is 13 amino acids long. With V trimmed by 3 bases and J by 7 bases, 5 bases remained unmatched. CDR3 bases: TGTGCCAGCTCACCCCAGGACAGGCTTGAAGCTTTCTTT. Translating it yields CASSPQDRLEAFF. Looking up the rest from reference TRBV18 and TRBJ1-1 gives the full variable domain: NAGVMQNPRHLVRRRGQEARLRCSPMKGHSHVYWYRQLPEEGLKFMVYLQKENIIDESGMPKERFSAEFPKEGPSILRIQQVVRGDSAAYFCASSPQDRLEAFFGQGTRLTVV.

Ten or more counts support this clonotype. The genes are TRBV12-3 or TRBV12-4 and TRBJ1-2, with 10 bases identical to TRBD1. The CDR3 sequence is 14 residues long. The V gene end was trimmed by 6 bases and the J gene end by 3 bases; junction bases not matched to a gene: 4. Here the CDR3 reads CASRPDRGHYGYTF. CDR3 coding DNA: TGTGCCAGCAGGCCTGACAGGGGGCACTATGGCTACACCTTC.

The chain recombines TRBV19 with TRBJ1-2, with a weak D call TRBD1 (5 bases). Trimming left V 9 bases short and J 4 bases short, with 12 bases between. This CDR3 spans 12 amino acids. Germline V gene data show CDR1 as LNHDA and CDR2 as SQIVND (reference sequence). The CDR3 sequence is CASLGAGYGYTF. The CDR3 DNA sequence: TGTGCCAGCCTAGGGGCGGGCTATGGCTACACCTTC.

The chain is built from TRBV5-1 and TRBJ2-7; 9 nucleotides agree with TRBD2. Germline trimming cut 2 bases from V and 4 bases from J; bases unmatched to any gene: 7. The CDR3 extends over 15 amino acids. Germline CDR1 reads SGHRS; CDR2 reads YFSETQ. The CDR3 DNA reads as TGCGCCAGCAGCTTAGGTAGCGGGAGTGTATACGAGCAGTACTTC. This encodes CASSLGSGSVYEQYF.

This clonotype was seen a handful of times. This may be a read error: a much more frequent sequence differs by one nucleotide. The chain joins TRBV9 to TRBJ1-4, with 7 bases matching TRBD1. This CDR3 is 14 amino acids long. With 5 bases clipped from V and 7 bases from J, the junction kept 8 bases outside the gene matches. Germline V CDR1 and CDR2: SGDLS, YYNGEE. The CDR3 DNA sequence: TGTGCCAGCAGTGAGGGGGCAGGGGGTGAAAAACTGTTTTTT. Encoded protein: CASSEGAGGEKLFF.

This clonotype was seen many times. CDR3 DNA sequence: TGTGCTAGTGGTCTCAGGACAGGCACTGAAGCTTTCTTT. This codes for CASGLRTGTEAFF. The chain is built from TRBV12-5 and TRBJ1-1; 7 bases agree with TRBD1. The CDR3 length is 13 residues. Germline-derived CDR1 and CDR2 are LGHNT and FRNRAP. With V trimmed by 5 bases and J by 4 bases, 4 bases remained unmatched.

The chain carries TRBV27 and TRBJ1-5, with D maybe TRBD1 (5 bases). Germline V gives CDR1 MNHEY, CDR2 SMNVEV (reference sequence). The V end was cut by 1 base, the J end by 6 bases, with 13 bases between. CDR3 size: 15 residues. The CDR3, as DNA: TGTGCCAGCAGTTTATTAAGGGGTGCGGGTCAGCCCCAGCATTTT. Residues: CASSLLRGAGQPQHF.

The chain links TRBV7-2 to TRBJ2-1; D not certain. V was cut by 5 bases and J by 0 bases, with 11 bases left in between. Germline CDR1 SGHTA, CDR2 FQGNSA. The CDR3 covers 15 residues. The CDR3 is CASSALGSSYNEQFF. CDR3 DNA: TGTGCCAGCAGCGCCCTTGGGTCCTCCTACAATGAGCAGTTCTTC.

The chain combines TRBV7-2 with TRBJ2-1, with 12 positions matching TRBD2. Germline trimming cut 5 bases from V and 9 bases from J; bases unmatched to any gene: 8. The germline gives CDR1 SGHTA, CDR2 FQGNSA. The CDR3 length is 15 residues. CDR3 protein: CASSRLAGVWTEQFF. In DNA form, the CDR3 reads TGTGCCAGCAGCCGACTAGCGGGAGTATGGACTGAGCAGTTCTTC.

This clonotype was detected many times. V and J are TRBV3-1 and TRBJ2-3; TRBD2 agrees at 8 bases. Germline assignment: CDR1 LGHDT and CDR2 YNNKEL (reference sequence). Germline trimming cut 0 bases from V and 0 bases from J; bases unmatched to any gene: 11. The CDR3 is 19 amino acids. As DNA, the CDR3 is TGTGCCAGCAGCCAAGATCGGATAGCGGGAATAAATAGCACAGATACGCAGTATTTT. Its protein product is CASSQDRIAGINSTDTQYF.

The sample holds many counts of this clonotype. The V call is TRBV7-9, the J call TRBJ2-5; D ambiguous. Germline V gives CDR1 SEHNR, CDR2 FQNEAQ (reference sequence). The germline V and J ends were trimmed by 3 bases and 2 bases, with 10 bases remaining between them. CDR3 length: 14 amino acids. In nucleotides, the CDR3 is TGTGCCAGCAGCTTGTCTTTGGGGCAAGAGACCCAGTACTTC. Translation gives CASSLSLGQETQYF.

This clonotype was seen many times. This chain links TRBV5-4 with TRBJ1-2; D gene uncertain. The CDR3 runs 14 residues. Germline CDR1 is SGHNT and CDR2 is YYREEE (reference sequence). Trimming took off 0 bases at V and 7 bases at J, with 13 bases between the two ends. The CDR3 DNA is TGTGCCAGCAGCTTGGATTCGGGCCGGGGTGGCTACACCTTC. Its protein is CASSLDSGRGGYTF.

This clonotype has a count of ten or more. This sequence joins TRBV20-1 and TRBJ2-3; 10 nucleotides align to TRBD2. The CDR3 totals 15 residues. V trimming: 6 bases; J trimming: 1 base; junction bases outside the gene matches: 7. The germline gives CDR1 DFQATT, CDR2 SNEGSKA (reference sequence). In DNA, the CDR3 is TGCAGTGCCCAAACTAGCGGGGTTGGCACAGATACGCAGTATTTT. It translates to CSAQTSGVGTDTQYF.

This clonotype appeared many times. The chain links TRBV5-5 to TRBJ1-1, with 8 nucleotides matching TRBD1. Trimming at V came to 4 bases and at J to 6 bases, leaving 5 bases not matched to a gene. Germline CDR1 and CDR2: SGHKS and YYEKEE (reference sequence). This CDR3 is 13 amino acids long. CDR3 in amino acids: CASSRTGYSEAFF. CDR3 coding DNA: TGTGCCAGCAGCCGGACAGGGTACTCTGAAGCTTTCTTT.

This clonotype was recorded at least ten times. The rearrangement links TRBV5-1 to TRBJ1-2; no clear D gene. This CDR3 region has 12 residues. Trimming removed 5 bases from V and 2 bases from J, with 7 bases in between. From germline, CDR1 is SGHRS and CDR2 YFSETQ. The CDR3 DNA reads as TGCGCCAGCAGGGGCGAGAACTATGGCTACACCTTC. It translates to CASRGENYGYTF.

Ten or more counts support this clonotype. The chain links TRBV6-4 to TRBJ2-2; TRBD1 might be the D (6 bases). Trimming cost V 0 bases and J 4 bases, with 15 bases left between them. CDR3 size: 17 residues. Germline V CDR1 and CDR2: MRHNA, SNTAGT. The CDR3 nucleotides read TGTGCCAGCAGTGACTCGTACACAGGGTCCGGCACCGGGGAGCTGTTTTTT. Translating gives CASSDSYTGSGTGELFF.

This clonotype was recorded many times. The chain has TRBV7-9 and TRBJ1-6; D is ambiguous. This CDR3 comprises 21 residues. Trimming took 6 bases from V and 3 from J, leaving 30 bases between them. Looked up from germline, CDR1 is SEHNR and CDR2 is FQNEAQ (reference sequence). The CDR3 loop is CASSHAVDGRFGAIYNSPLHF. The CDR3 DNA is TGTGCCAGCAGTCACGCCGTAGACGGAAGGTTTGGAGCTATCTATAATTCACCCCTCCACTTT. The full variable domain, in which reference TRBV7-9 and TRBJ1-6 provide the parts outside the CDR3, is DTGVSQNPRHKITKRGQNVTFRCDPISEHNRLYWYRQTLGQGPEFLTYFQNEAQLEKSRLLSDRFSAERPKGSFSTLEIQRTEQGDSAMYLCASSHAVDGRFGAIYNSPLHFGNGTRLTVT.

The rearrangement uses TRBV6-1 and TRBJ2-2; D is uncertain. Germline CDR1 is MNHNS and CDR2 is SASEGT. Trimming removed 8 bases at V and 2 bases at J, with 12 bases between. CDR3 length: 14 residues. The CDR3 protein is CASRFSDNTGELFF. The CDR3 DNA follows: TGTGCCAGCCGGTTTTCCGATAACACCGGGGAGCTGTTTTTT.

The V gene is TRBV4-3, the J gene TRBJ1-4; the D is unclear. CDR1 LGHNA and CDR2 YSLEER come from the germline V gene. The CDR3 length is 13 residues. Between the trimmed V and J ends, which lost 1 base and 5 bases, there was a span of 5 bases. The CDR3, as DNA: TGCGCCAGCAGCCAAGTCCTAAATGAAAAACTGTTTTTT. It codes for CASSQVLNEKLFF.

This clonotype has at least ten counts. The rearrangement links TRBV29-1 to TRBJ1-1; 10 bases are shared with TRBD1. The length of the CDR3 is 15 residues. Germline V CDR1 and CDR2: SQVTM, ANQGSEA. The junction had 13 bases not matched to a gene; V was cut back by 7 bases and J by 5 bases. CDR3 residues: CSGTGTGAPATEAFF. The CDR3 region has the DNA TGCAGCGGTACCGGGACAGGGGCCCCGGCTACTGAAGCTTTCTTT.

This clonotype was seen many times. CDR3 in amino acids: CARPLAGWNTEAFF. The DNA of the CDR3 is TGTGCCAGGCCCCTGGCAGGGTGGAACACTGAAGCTTTCTTT. This chain joins TRBV2 and TRBJ1-1; tentatively, D is TRBD1 (5 bases). The V end was cut by 9 bases, the J end by 1 base, with 15 bases between. Germline CDR1 reads SNHLY; CDR2 reads FYNNEI. The CDR3 runs 14 residues.